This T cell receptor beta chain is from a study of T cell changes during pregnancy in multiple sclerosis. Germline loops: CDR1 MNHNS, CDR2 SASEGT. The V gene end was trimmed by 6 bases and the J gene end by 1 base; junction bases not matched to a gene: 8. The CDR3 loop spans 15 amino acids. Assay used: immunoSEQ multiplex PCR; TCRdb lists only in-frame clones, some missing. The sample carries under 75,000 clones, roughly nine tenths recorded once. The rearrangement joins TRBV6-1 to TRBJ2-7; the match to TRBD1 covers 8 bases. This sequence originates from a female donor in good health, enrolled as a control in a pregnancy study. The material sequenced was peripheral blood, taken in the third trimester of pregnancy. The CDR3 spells CASRGTGVGSYEQYF. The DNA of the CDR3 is TGTGCCAGCAGGGGGACAGGAGTTGGGTCCTACGAGCAGTACTTC.